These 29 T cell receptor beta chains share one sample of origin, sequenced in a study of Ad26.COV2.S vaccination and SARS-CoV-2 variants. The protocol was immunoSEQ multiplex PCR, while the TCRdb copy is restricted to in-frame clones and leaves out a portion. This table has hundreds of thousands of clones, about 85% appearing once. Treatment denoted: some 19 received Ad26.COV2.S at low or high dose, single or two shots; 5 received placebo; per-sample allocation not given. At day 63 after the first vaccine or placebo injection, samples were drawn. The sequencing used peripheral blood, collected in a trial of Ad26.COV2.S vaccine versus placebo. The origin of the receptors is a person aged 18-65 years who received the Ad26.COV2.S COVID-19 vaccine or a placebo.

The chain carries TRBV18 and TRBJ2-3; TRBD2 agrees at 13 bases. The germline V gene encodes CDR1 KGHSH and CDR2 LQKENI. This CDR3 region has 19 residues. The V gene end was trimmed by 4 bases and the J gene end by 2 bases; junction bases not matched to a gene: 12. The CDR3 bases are TGTGCCAGCTCACAAGGACTAGCGGGGGAATTATACTTCACAGATACGCAGTATTTT. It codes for CASSQGLAGELYFTDTQYF.

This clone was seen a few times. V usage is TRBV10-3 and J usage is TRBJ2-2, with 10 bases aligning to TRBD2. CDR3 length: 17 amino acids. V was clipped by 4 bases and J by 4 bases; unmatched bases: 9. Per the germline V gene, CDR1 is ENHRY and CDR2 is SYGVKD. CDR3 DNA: TGTGCCATCAGTGTAACAGCGGGGGGGCCGGGCACCGGGGAGCTGTTTTTT. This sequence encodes CAISVTAGGPGTGELFF.

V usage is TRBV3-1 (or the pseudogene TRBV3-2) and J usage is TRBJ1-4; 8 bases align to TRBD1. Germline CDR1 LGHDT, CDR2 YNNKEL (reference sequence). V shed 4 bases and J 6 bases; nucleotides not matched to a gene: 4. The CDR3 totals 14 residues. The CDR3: CASSLQGGDEKLFF. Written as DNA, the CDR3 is TGTGCCAGCAGCCTACAGGGGGGGGATGAAAAACTGTTTTTT.

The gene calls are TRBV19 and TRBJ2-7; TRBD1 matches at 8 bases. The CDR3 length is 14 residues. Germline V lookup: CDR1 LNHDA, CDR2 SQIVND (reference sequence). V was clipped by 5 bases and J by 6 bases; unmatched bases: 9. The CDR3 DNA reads TGTGCCAGTAGTTGGCGGACAGGGCATGGCGAGCAGTACTTC. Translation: CASSWRTGHGEQYF.

As DNA, the CDR3 is TGTGCCAGCAGTTACTCTGGGCAGGGGGCTAAGAACACTGAAGCTTTCTTT. This translates into CASSYSGQGAKNTEAFF. The V and J genes are TRBV6-2 or TRBV6-3 and TRBJ1-1, with 8 bases fitting TRBD1. Germline CDR1 MNHEY, CDR2 SVGEGT. V lost 0 bases and J lost 1; bases outside the gene matches: 7. This CDR3 is built from 17 residues.

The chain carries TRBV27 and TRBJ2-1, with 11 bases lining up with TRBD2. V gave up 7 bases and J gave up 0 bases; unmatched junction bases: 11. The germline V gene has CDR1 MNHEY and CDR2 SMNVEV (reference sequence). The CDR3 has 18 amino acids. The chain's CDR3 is CASTTWLTSGSSYNEQFF. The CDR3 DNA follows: TGTGCCAGCACCACTTGGTTAACTAGCGGGAGCTCCTACAATGAGCAGTTCTTC.

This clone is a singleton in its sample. For the CDR3, the DNA is TGTGCCATCAGTGAGTCGAGGGGGGTACTAAACTATGGCTACACCTTC. Protein product: CAISESRGVLNYGYTF. V is TRBV10-3 and J is TRBJ1-2; D might be TRBD1 (6 bases). The CDR3 spans 16 residues. V lost 0 bases to trimming and J lost 2 bases, with 13 bases between them. CDR1 ENHRY and CDR2 SYGVKD come from the germline V gene.

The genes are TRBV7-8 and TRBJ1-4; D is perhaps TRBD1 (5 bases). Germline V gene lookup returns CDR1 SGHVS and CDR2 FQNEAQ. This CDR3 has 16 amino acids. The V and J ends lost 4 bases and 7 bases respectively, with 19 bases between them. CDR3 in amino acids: CASSSEGQGWGEKLFF. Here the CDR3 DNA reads TGTGCCAGCAGCTCCGAGGGCCAGGGCTGGGGTGAAAAACTGTTTTTT. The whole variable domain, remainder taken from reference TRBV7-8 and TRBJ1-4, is GAGVSQSPRYKVAKRGQDVALRCDPISGHVSLFWYQQALGQGPEFLTYFQNEAQLDKSGLPSDRFFAERPEGSVSTLKIQRTQQEDSAVYLCASSSEGQGWGEKLFFGSGTQLSVL.

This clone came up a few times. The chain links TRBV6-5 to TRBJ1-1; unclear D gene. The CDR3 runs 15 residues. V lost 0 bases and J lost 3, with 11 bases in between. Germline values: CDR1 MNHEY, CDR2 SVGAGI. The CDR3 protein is CASSYSGLIDTEAFF. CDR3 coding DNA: TGTGCCAGCAGTTACTCTGGTCTCATTGACACTGAAGCTTTCTTT.

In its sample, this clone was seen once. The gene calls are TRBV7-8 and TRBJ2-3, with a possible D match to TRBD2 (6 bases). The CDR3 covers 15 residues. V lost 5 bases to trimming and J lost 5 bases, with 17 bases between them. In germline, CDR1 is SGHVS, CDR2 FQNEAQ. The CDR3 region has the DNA TGTGCCAGCAGCCACCGGGACTTAGACGTAGATACGCAGTATTTT. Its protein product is CASSHRDLDVDTQYF.

The CDR3 region has the DNA TGTGCCAGCAGTTTCCCGGGGCATGGAAACATTCAGTACTTC. Its protein product is CASSFPGHGNIQYF. The chain combines TRBV28 with TRBJ2-4; D tentatively fits TRBD1 or TRBD2 (5 bases each). The CDR3 length is 14 residues. The germline V gene encodes CDR1 MDHEN and CDR2 SYDVKM. The ends were cut back, 3 bases at V and 6 bases at J, with 12 bases in the middle.

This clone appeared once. The CDR3 DNA sequence: TGTGCCAGCAGCCCCGGGACCAGCTTTTGGGAGACCCAGTACTTC. Encoded protein: CASSPGTSFWETQYF. J is TRBJ2-5 and V is TRBV7-2; D is perhaps TRBD1 or TRBD2 (5 bases each). The CDR3 is made up of 15 amino acids. The germline gives CDR1 SGHTA, CDR2 FQGNSA. Trimming shortened V by 5 bases and J by 5 bases, and 18 bases separated the two germline ends.

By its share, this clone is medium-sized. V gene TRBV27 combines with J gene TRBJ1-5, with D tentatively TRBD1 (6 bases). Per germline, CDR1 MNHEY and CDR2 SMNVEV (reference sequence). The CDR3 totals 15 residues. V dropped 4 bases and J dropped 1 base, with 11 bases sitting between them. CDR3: CASSWLGGSNQPQHF. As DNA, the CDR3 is TGTGCCAGCAGTTGGCTAGGGGGGAGCAATCAGCCCCAGCATTTT.

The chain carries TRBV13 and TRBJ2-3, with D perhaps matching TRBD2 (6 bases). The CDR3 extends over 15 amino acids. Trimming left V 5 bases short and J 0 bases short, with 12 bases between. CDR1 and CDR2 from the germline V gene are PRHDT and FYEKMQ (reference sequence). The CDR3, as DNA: TGTGCCAGCAGCAACGTGGGGACTAGCACAGATACGCAGTATTTT. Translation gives CASSNVGTSTDTQYF.

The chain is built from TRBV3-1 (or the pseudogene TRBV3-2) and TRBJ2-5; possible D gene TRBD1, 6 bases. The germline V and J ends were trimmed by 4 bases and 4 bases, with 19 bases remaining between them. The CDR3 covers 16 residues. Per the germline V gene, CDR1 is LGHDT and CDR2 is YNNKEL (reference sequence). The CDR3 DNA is TGTGCCAGCAGCCCGAAAACAGGGAATGTCGTAGAGACCCAGTACTTC. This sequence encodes CASSPKTGNVVETQYF.

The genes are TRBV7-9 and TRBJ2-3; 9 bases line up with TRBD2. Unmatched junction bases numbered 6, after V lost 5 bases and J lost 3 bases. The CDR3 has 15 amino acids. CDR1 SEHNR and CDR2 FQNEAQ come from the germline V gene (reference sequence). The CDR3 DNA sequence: TGTGCCAGCAGCAGTAGCGGGAGTATAACAGATACGCAGTATTTT. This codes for CASSSSGSITDTQYF.

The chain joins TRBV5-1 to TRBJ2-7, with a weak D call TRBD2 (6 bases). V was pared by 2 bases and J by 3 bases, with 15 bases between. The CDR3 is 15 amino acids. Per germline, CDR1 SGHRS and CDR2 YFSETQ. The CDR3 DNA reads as TGCGCCAGCAGCTTAGGGAGCGGGTCTTTCTACGAGCAGTACTTC. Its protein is CASSLGSGSFYEQYF.

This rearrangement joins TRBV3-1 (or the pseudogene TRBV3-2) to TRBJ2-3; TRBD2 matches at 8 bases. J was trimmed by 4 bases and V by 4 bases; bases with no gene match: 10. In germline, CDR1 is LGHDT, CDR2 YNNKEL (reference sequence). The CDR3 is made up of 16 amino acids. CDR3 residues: CASSPAKRGLPDTQYF. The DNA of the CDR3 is TGTGCCAGCAGCCCCGCGAAGCGGGGGTTACCAGATACGCAGTATTTT.

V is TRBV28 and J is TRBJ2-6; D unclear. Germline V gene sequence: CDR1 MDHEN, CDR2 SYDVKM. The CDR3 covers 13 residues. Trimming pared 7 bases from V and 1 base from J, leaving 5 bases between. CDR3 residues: CASIKSGANVLTF. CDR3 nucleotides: TGTGCCAGCATAAAGTCTGGGGCCAACGTCCTGACTTTC. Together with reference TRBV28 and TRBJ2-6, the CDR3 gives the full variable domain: DVKVTQSSRYLVKRTGEKVFLECVQDMDHENMFWYRQDPGLGLRLIYFSYDVKMKEKGDIPEGYSVSREKKERFSLILESASTNQTSMYLCASIKSGANVLTFGAGSRLTVL.

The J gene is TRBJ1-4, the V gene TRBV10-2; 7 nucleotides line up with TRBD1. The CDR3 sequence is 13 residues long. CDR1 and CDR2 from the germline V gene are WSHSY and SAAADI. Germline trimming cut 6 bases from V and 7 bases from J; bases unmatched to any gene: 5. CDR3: CASRKTGTEKLFF. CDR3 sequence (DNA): TGCGCCAGCAGAAAGACAGGGACTGAAAAACTGTTTTTT.

CDR3 coding DNA: TGTGCCAGCCGGCCCCCGATAGGGACCACCTCTGGAAACACCATATATTTT. This sequence encodes CASRPPIGTTSGNTIYF. The chain has TRBV18 and TRBJ1-3; tentative D call: TRBD1 (5 bases). Germline-derived CDR1 and CDR2 are KGHSH and LQKENI. V lost 8 bases, J lost 0 bases, and 20 bases lay in between. This CDR3 has 17 residues.

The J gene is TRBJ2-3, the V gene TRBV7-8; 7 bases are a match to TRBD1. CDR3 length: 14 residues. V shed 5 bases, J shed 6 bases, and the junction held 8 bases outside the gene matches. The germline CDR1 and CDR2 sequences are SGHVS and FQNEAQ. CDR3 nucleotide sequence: TGTGCCAGCAGCCTATATACAGGGGAGGATACGCAGTATTTT. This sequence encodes CASSLYTGEDTQYF.

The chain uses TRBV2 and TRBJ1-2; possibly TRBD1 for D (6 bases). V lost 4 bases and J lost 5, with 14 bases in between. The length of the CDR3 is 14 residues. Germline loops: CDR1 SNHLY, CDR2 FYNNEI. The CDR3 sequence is CASSVHRVGYGYTF. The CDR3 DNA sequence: TGTGCCAGCAGTGTCCACAGGGTCGGGTATGGCTACACCTTC.

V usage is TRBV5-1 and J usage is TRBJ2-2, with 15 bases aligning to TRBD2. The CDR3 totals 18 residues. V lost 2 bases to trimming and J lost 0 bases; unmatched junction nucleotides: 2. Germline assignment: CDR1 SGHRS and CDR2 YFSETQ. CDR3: CASSLGLAGGPNTGELFF. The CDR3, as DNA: TGCGCCAGCAGCTTAGGACTAGCGGGAGGGCCGAACACCGGGGAGCTGTTTTTT.

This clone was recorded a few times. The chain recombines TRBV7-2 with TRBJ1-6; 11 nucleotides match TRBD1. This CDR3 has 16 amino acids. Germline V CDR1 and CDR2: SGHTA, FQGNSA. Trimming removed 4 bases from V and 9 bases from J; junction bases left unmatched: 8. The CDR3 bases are TGTGCCAGCAGCTCGTTGGACAGGGGGCGAGGTTCACCCCTCCACTTT. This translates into CASSSLDRGRGSPLHF. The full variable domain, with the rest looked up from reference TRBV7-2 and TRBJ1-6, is GAGVSQSPSNKVTEKGKDVELRCDPISGHTALYWYRQSLGQGLEFLIYFQGNSAPDKSGLPSDRFSAERTGGSVSTLTIQRTQQEDSAVYLCASSSLDRGRGSPLHFGNGTRLTVT.

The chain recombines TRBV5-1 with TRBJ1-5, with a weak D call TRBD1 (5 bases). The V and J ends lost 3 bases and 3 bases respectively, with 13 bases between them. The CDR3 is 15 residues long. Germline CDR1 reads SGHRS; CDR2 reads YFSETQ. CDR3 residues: CASSWGDGYNQPQHF. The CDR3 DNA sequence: TGCGCCAGCAGCTGGGGGGACGGATACAATCAGCCCCAGCATTTT.

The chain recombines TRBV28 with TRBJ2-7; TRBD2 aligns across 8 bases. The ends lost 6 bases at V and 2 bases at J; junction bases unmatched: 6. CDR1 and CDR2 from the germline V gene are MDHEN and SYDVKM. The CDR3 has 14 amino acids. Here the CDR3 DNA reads TGTGCCAGCAGAGATGCGGGGGGACCCTACGAGCAGTACTTC. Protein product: CASRDAGGPYEQYF.

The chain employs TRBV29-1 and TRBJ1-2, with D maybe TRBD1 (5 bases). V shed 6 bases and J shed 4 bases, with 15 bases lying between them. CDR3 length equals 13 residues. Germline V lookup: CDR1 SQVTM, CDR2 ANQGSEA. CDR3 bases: TGCAGCGTGGAGACAGCTTTCGGCTATGGCTACACCTTC. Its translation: CSVETAFGYGYTF. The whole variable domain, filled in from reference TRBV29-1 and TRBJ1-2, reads SAVISQKPSRDICQRGTSLTIQCQVDSQVTMMFWYRQQPGQSLTLIATANQGSEATYESGFVIDKFPISRPNLTFSTLTVSNMSPEDSSIYLCSVETAFGYGYTFGSGTRLTVV.

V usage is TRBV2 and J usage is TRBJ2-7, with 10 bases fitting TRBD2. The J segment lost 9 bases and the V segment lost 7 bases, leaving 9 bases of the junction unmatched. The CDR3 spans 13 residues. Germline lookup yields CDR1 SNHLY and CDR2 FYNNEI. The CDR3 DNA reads TGTGCCAGCAAAGAGCGGGGGGGGACTGCGCAGTACTTC. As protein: CASKERGGTAQYF.